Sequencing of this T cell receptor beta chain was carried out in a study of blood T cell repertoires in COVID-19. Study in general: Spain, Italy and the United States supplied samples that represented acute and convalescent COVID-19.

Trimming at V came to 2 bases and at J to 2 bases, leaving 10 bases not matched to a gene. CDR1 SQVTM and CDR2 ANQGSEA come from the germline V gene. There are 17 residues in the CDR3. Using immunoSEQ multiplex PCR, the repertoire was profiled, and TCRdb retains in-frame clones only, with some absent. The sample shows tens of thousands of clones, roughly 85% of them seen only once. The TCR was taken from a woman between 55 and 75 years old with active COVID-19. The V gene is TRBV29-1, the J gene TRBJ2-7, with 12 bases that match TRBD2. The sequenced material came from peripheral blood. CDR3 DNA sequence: TGCAGCGTTGAAAATCCCGGACTAGCGGGGTCCCCCTACGAGCAGTACTTC. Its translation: CSVENPGLAGSPYEQYF.